This T cell receptor (beta chain) was recovered during a study of T cell responses to AZD1222 COVID-19 vaccine (dated by TCRdb to the early 2020s). Broadly, across the study: AZD1222 recipients with second doses at about 4 weeks or about 12 weeks were pooled, because spike-specific TCR depth and breadth did not differ between schedules. TCR sequencing was performed for 230 to 250 trial participants, of whom approximately 200 were given two doses of AZD1222 and 26 were given two doses of MenACWY control vaccine. Trial participants were enrolled by age into subgroups of 18-55, 56-69 and 70-plus years, and roughly 150, 30 and 60 TCR-sequenced participants, respectively, were included in these subgroups.

Reading from cysteine to phenylalanine, the CDR3 counts 14 amino acids. Solely the CDR3 DNA is kept, with 42 bases framed from the first base. The germline V gene encodes CDR1 KGHSH and CDR2 LQKENI. Trimming costs V 3 bases and J 4 bases, and their ends lie 12 bases apart. This clone was counted a single time. What antigen it recognizes has not been identified. Base-call qualities are not available, and no considerably larger clone is one nucleotide away. The intended sense of this specimen's time point label: baseline before first vaccination. The vaccinee samples were drawn from two UK trials, COV001 and COV002, one of which was a single-blind randomized controlled phase 2/3 trial testing AZD1222 (ChAdOx1 nCoV-19) in healthy adults. For TCRbeta chain sequencing, PBMC samples were collected from trial participants at day 0 and at day 28 after the second dose. The CDR3 regions of human TCRbeta chains were analyzed by immunosequencing. In the authors' own workflow: TCRs in the repertoires were compared against a reference library of SARS-CoV-2-specific TCRs that had been generated with the MIRA antigen-specificity platform. Breadth was defined as the fraction of unique TCRs that were SARS-CoV-2-associated. Depth was defined as the fraction of total T cells that were SARS-CoV-2-associated. Using the MIRA data, each spike-specific TCR was mapped to the spike region that the TCR reacts to and placed in a CD4 or CD8 class. Log10-transformed breadth and depth values were compared by one-way ANOVA with Sidak's multiple comparisons tests. TCRdb took over this immuneACCESS table, retaining in-frame rearrangements with V and J assigned. Such tables are incomplete; in checked studies, under half of the missing clones stem from an unresolved V gene, and the remainder is unexplained. For V, J and clone size, that table is used; D and trimming come from the DNA. In this sample the table shows some 130,000 clones, roughly 89% of which occur a single time. Approximately 8.4% of the sample comes from the top ten.

Overall study results and their limits: Because no day 14 peak-response samples were available, the repertoires could be characterized only after the peak T cell response. The vaccine-associated CD4 TCRs covered the entire spike protein, and the dominant responses fell in regions 160-218 and 743-854. Reportedly, almost half of the unique spike-specific TCRs recognized epitopes lying outside the regions that are mutated in the B.1.351 and B.1.1.7 variants. The 56-69-year group was small, and its depth increase did not reach significance, likely because of low power. After two AZD1222 doses, spike-specific TCR breadth and depth were significantly higher than at day 0 and than in MenACWY recipients. Conclusions about previously exposed vaccinees were limited because only six AZD1222 recipients were SARS-CoV-2 seropositive at baseline. Participants were mostly white British, with more females than males. The authors suggested clonal diversity may have been underestimated.

The origin of this receptor is an adult in good health. The sample in question was peripheral blood, obtained on day 0 of AZD1222 vaccination. The sequence is built from TRBV18 and TRBJ1-2; the D gene is perhaps TRBD1, from 5 matching bases. The CDR3 corresponds to CASSPPPGVYGYTF. The nucleotides are TGTGCCAGCTCACCCCCTCCGGGGGTCTATGGCTACACCTTC.